The 16 T cell receptor beta chains presented below share a single source sample, sequenced in a study of blood T cell repertoires in COVID-19. Method: immunoSEQ multiplex PCR; TCRdb's copy keeps in-frame clones and lacks some. The repertoire includes over 200,000 clones, 83% of them detected once, and 1.3% sits in the top ten. The sequencing input was peripheral blood. The receptors come from a woman aged 30 to 39 with COVID-19, enrolled during active disease.

The chain is built from TRBV2 and TRBJ1-2; 8 positions match TRBD1. Germline V CDR1 and CDR2: SNHLY, FYNNEI. The junction had 7 bases not matched to a gene; V was cut back by 6 bases and J by 10 bases. The CDR3 has 12 residues. The CDR3 loop reads CASRNDRGVYTF. The CDR3 region has the DNA TGTGCCAGCAGGAACGACAGGGGTGTCTACACCTTC.

V gene TRBV7-9 combines with J gene TRBJ2-6; D gene uncertain. CDR1 and CDR2 from the germline V gene are SEHNR and FQNEAQ (reference sequence). The CDR3 loop spans 15 amino acids. Between the trimmed V and J ends, which lost 2 bases and 0 bases, there was a span of 5 bases. CDR3 residues: CASSLTNSGANVLTF. Written as DNA, the CDR3 is TGTGCCAGCAGCTTAACAAACTCTGGGGCCAACGTCCTGACTTTC.

The chain recombines TRBV15 with TRBJ1-6; D ambiguous. V lost 5 bases, J lost 4 bases, and 12 bases lay in between. The CDR3 totals 15 residues. From germline, CDR1 is LNHNV and CDR2 YYDKDF (reference sequence). CDR3 region: CATSPRDAYNSPLHF. The CDR3 DNA sequence: TGTGCCACCAGCCCCCGGGATGCTTATAATTCACCCCTCCACTTT.

This clone has a handful of counts. J is TRBJ1-1 and V is TRBV18, with a tentative D call TRBD1 (5 bases). Per the germline V gene, CDR1 is KGHSH and CDR2 is LQKENI. Trimming took 3 bases from V and 5 from J, leaving 19 bases between them. This CDR3 is built from 16 residues. Here the CDR3 DNA reads TGTGCCAGCTCACCGTGGCGGGGCGCGGGGTCGACTGAAGCTTTCTTT. Translating it yields CASSPWRGAGSTEAFF. Complete variable domain (other parts from reference TRBV18 and TRBJ1-1): NAGVMQNPRHLVRRRGQEARLRCSPMKGHSHVYWYRQLPEEGLKFMVYLQKENIIDESGMPKERFSAEFPKEGPSILRIQQVVRGDSAAYFCASSPWRGAGSTEAFFGQGTRLTVV.

The sample holds one count of this clone. J is TRBJ1-6 and V is TRBV25-1; D uncertain. From germline, CDR1 is MGHDK and CDR2 SYGVNS. The CDR3 is 15 residues long. V was shortened by 5 bases and J by 9 bases, with 17 bases between the two germline ends. CDR3 DNA: TGTGCCAGCAGTCCAAGGGAGGGATGGGGTTCACCCCTCCACTTT. Amino acid sequence: CASSPREGWGSPLHF.

This clone has a handful of counts. In nucleotides, the CDR3 is TGTGCCAGCGGAATAGCAGGGTACGGCTACACCTTC. It is translated as CASGIAGYGYTF. The chain carries TRBV7-3 and TRBJ1-2; D may be TRBD1 (5 bases). Trimming cost V 8 bases and J 8 bases, with 15 bases left between them. The CDR3 sequence is 12 residues long. Per the germline V gene, CDR1 is SGHTA and CDR2 is FQGTGA.

The rearrangement joins TRBV9 to TRBJ2-1, with TRBD2 matching 13 bases. Germline CDR1 and CDR2: SGDLS and YYNGEE. The CDR3 is made up of 15 amino acids. Trimming removed 2 bases from V and 6 bases from J; junction bases left unmatched: 2. DNA of the CDR3: TGTGCCAGCAGCGTCGGACTAGCGGGAGTCAATGAGCAGTTCTTC. Amino acids: CASSVGLAGVNEQFF.

The rearrangement joins TRBV2 to TRBJ2-5, with 13 bases matching TRBD2. CDR3 size: 15 residues. CDR1 and CDR2 (germline): SNHLY, FYNNEI. V was clipped by 7 bases and J by 3 bases; unmatched bases: 5. CDR3 sequence reads: CASIGTSGTKETQYF. CDR3 coding DNA: TGTGCCAGCATAGGGACTAGCGGGACGAAAGAGACCCAGTACTTC.

This sequence joins TRBV12-5 and TRBJ1-1; perhaps TRBD1 as D (6 bases). Looked up from germline, CDR1 is LGHNT and CDR2 is FRNRAP. The V gene lost 8 bases and the J gene lost 6 bases, with 28 bases spanning the gap. This CDR3 is 17 amino acids long. The CDR3 bases are TGTGCTAGTAGAAATCCGCCCTGGGGGGGCGTGACGTCTGAAGCTTTCTTT. Protein: CASRNPPWGGVTSEAFF.

The V call is TRBV9, the J call TRBJ2-1; D is possibly TRBD2 (5 bases). The CDR3 has 16 amino acids. Per the germline V gene, CDR1 is SGDLS and CDR2 is YYNGEE. The ends were cut back, 1 base at V and 6 bases at J, with 17 bases in the middle. The DNA of the CDR3 is TGTGCCAGCAGCGTAAGCGGTAGGGTTCCCGGCAATGAGCAGTTCTTC. Translation gives CASSVSGRVPGNEQFF.

This rearrangement joins TRBV18 to TRBJ2-7, with TRBD2 matching over 11 bases. The V and J ends lost 0 bases and 6 bases, in that order; junction bases with no gene match: 7. This CDR3 is built from 16 residues. Per germline, CDR1 KGHSH and CDR2 LQKENI. The CDR3 DNA sequence: TGTGCCAGCTCACCACCGCCACTAGCGGGAGCGGGCGAGCAGTACTTC. It is translated as CASSPPPLAGAGEQYF.

This clone showed up just a few times. The V and J genes are TRBV27 and TRBJ2-2; 7 positions match TRBD1. With V trimmed by 5 bases and J by 1 base, 4 bases remained unmatched. From germline, CDR1 is MNHEY and CDR2 SMNVEV (reference sequence). The CDR3 totals 15 residues. In nucleotides, the CDR3 is TGTGCCAGCAGTGGGCACAGGGGGAACACCGGGGAGCTGTTTTTT. This gives the protein CASSGHRGNTGELFF.

The CDR3 here is CASFQADYTGNTEAFF. As DNA, the CDR3 is TGTGCCAGTTTTCAAGCGGATTACACGGGTAACACTGAAGCTTTCTTT. The genes are TRBV19 and TRBJ1-1, with D hard to call. The germline V and J ends were trimmed by 8 bases and 2 bases, with 21 bases remaining between them. The CDR3 is 16 residues long. From germline, CDR1 is LNHDA and CDR2 SQIVND (reference sequence).

The rearrangement links TRBV2 to TRBJ2-7; 8 positions match TRBD1. Germline CDR1 SNHLY, CDR2 FYNNEI. With 2 bases clipped from V and 6 bases from J, the junction kept 6 bases outside the gene matches. The CDR3 covers 14 residues. Written as DNA, the CDR3 is TGTGCCAGCAGTGAATGGCAGGGGGCGGGCGAGCAGTACTTC. This sequence encodes CASSEWQGAGEQYF.

This chain links TRBV28 with TRBJ1-3; possible D gene TRBD1, 6 bases. Germline CDR1 is MDHEN and CDR2 is SYDVKM. Trimming cost V 5 bases and J 0 bases, with 17 bases left between them. The CDR3 spans 17 residues. The CDR3 here is CASSGGGPTLSGNTIYF. In nucleotides, the CDR3 is TGTGCCAGCAGTGGGGGGGGGCCCACTCTCTCTGGAAACACCATATATTTT.

The chain joins TRBV3-1 (or the pseudogene TRBV3-2) to TRBJ1-1; TRBD1 agrees at 9 bases. CDR1 LGHDT and CDR2 YNNKEL come from the germline V gene (reference sequence). The ends lost 5 bases at V and 10 bases at J; junction bases unmatched: 5. The CDR3 is made up of 12 amino acids. The CDR3 nucleotides are TGTGCCAGCAGCGGAGGGACAGGGACAGCTTTCTTT. Amino acids: CASSGGTGTAFF.